This T cell receptor beta chain came from a study of tumor and adjacent non-tumor tissue in lung cancer. Study as a whole: About 4.2 million productive TCRbeta reads were obtained per sample on average.

The library came from three nested PCR rounds adapted from ARM-PCR protocols. MiXCR was run by TCRdb on the multiplex PCR reads, yielding one entry per CDR3 protein. The sample records approximately 62,000 distinct CDR3 sequences, about 56% being singletons. This sample's RNA came from whole unsorted tissue. More than 3 cm separated this lung sample from the edge of the tumor. The CDR3 contains 16 residues. Germline CDR1 reads MNHNS; CDR2 reads SASEGT. Comments on this clonotype: One end of the junction is discordant with germline, which a read error may explain.

This chain connects TRBV6-1 to TRBJ1-1, with D hard to call. The TCR comes from a man in his 70s with non-small cell lung cancer. What was sequenced was distant non-tumor lung tissue. CDR3 sequence: CASREGRLSFGSEAFF. Written as DNA, the CDR3 is TGTGCCAGCAGAGAAGGGCGGCTGTCTTTTGGCAGTGAAGCTTTCTTT.